The rows below give T cell receptor beta chains drawn from one sample of a study of shared clonotypes between healthy human individuals. Profiled with immunoSEQ multiplex PCR; TCRdb holds only in-frame clones, not every one. The sample records roughly 850,000 clones, 95% to 97% being singletons. Sequencing was performed on naive CD8+ T cells sorted from blood. The receptor set was obtained from a man younger than 45 in good health. The CDR3 runs from the conserved cysteine through the conserved F or W. A D gene is named only where the DNA matches it firmly. Size tells how often a clone was seen (once, few, many) or the class of an expanded clone, and some rows leave it out.

J: TRBJ2-7
D: NA
V: TRBV5-1
size: NA
DNA: TGCGCCAGCAGTCCCCCGGGACACAGCTACGAGCAGTACTTC
CDR3: CASSPPGHSYEQYF

J: TRBJ2-3
D: NA
V: TRBV7-9
size: once
DNA: TGTGCCAGCAGTCAGTCAGGGGACCCAGATACGCAGTATTTT
CDR3: CASSQSGDPDTQYF

J: TRBJ2-3
D: TRBD2
V: TRBV5-3
size: NA
DNA: TGTGCCAGAAGATTCCGGCTAGCGGCTAGCACAGATACGCAGTATTTT
CDR3: CARRFRLAASTDTQYF

J: TRBJ2-7
D: TRBD2
V: TRBV27
size: NA
DNA: TGTGCCAGCAGTCCCAGCCTAGCGGGAGATCGGAAGGAGCAGTACTTC
CDR3: CASSPSLAGDRKEQYF

J: TRBJ2-6
D: NA
V: TRBV28
size: NA
DNA: TGTGCCAGCAGTTCCCCCACCCTATCTGGGGCCAACGTCCTGACTTTC
CDR3: CASSSPTLSGANVLTF

J: TRBJ1-1
D: TRBD1
V: TRBV7-9
size: many
DNA: TGTGCCAGCAGCCTAGGACAGGGGATGGCTGAAGCTTTCTTT
CDR3: CASSLGQGMAEAFF

J: TRBJ2-1
D: TRBD1
V: TRBV18
size: once
DNA: TGTGCCAGCTCACCATCCCTCGCCCACCAACCCCGGGACAGTTACAATGAGCAGTTCTTC
CDR3: CASSPSLAHQPRDSYNEQFF

J: TRBJ2-7
D: NA
V: TRBV27
size: NA
DNA: TGTGCCAGCAGTAGACAGGTGTACGCCTACGAGCAGTACTTC
CDR3: CASSRQVYAYEQYF

J: TRBJ1-4
D: NA
V: TRBV13
size: NA
DNA: TGTGCCAGCAGCACGGGGGGAGATGAAAAACTGTTTTTT
CDR3: CASSTGGDEKLFF

J: TRBJ2-5
D: TRBD2
V: TRBV6-5
size: NA
DNA: TGTGCCAGCAGTTACGCGGGGGGAGAGACCCAGTACTTC
CDR3: CASSYAGGETQYF

J: TRBJ2-1
D: NA
V: TRBV7-9
size: NA
DNA: TGTGCCAGCAGCAGTGGCTCCAATGAGCAGTTCTTC
CDR3: CASSSGSNEQFF

J: TRBJ1-5
D: NA
V: TRBV10-2
size: NA
DNA: TGCGCCAGCAATACAGGAGTCTATAGCAATCAGCCCCAGCATTTT
CDR3: CASNTGVYSNQPQHF

J: TRBJ1-1
D: TRBD1
V: TRBV4-3
size: NA
DNA: TGCGCCAGCAGCCAAGATGGGGGGACAGGGGAAGGGAGAGCTTTCTTT
CDR3: CASSQDGGTGEGRAFF

J: TRBJ2-1
D: NA
V: TRBV7-8
size: NA
DNA: TGTGCCAGCAGCACCAAGGCCAATGAGCAGTTCTTC
CDR3: CASSTKANEQFF

J: TRBJ2-3
D: NA
V: TRBV5-4
size: NA
DNA: TGTGCCAGCAGCTTGCGAACGAGGGATACGCAGTATTTT
CDR3: CASSLRTRDTQYF

J: TRBJ2-7
D: TRBD2
V: TRBV28
size: NA
DNA: TGTGCCAGCAGTGCCAGCGGGAACCCCTACGAGCAGTACTTC
CDR3: CASSASGNPYEQYF

J: TRBJ2-5
D: NA
V: TRBV29-1
size: NA
DNA: TGCAGCGTTGAACTTTTTTTCGACTTACTCCAAGAGACCCAGTACTTC
CDR3: CSVELFFDLLQETQYF

J: TRBJ1-1
D: NA
V: TRBV11-2
size: NA
DNA: TGTGCCAGCAGACCAACACCCACTTTCCACACTGAAGCTTTCTTT
CDR3: CASRPTPTFHTEAFF

J: TRBJ2-5
D: TRBD1
V: TRBV28
size: NA
DNA: TGTGCCAGCAGTTTAGGAGGACAGGGGGCAAACCGGCCGGAGACCCAGTACTTC
CDR3: CASSLGGQGANRPETQYF

J: TRBJ1-2
D: TRBD1
V: TRBV7-8
size: NA
DNA: TGTGCCAGCGCTATACGCACGACAGGGCTTGCCTTC
CDR3: CASAIRTTGLAF

J: TRBJ2-2
D: TRBD2
V: TRBV6-1
size: NA
DNA: TGTGCCAGCAGTGATAGGGACTATCCCGGGGAGCTGTTTTTT
CDR3: CASSDRDYPGELFF

J: TRBJ2-1
D: NA
V: TRBV7-3
size: NA
DNA: TGTGCCAGCAGCTTAGGATTTCGCGGCTCCGCCGGAACCTACAATGAGCAGTTCTTC
CDR3: CASSLGFRGSAGTYNEQFF

J: TRBJ2-5
D: TRBD1
V: TRBV5-4
size: NA
DNA: TGTGCCAGCAGCTTCTGGGACAGGGTCGGGAAGACCCAGTACTTC
CDR3: CASSFWDRVGKTQYF

J: TRBJ2-2
D: NA
V: TRBV6-6
size: NA
DNA: TGTGCCAGCAGTTCAACTCTTATAGCCTCCGGGGAGCTGTTTTTT
CDR3: CASSSTLIASGELFF

J: TRBJ2-1
D: TRBD2
V: TRBV7-9
size: NA
DNA: TGTGCCAGCAGCTCTCCGCGAGGGACTAAAAACAATGAGCAGTTCTTC
CDR3: CASSSPRGTKNNEQFF

J: TRBJ2-1
D: TRBD2
V: TRBV4-1
size: NA
DNA: TGCGCCAGCAGCCTTCTAGCGGGAGTAGGCAATGAGCAGTTCTTC
CDR3: CASSLLAGVGNEQFF

J: TRBJ2-5
D: TRBD1
V: TRBV6-5
size: NA
DNA: TGTGCCAGCAGTTACCGGGACAGGGGGCTGGGGGAGACCCAGTACTTC
CDR3: CASSYRDRGLGETQYF

J: TRBJ2-7
D: NA
V: TRBV6-1
size: NA
DNA: TGTGCCAGCACCTCAGGATCTGGTTACGAGCAGTACTTC
CDR3: CASTSGSGYEQYF